The next 18 T cell receptor beta chains were all read from a single sample in a study of T cell repertoires in cytomegalovirus infection. TCRdb independently ran MiXCR on the reads; one entry per CDR3 protein. The sample lists a few hundred thousand distinct CDR3 sequences; approximately 9% were seen once. The sequencing input was PBMCs. The receptors derive from a human donor in good health (CMV status not recorded). Some clones in this sample may be carry-over from other donors' samples.

The V gene is TRBV19, the J gene TRBJ2-2, with 8 positions matching TRBD2. This CDR3 is built from 15 residues. The germline V gene encodes CDR1 LNHDA and CDR2 SQIVND (reference sequence). V lost 6 bases, J lost 0 bases, and 3 bases stayed unmatched. The CDR3 sequence: CASSGGATNTGELFF. The DNA for the CDR3 is TGTGCCAGTAGCGGGGGGGCAACGAACACCGGGGAGCTGTTTTTT.

The sample holds many counts of this clonotype. V usage is TRBV7-2 and J usage is TRBJ2-3, with D possibly being TRBD1 (5 bases). This CDR3 contains 13 residues. The V gene lost 3 bases and the J gene lost 4 bases, with 8 bases spanning the gap. Germline V lookup: CDR1 SGHTA, CDR2 FQGNSA. The CDR3, as DNA: TGTGCCAGCAGCTTTAGGGGTGCAGATACGCAGTATTTT. This encodes CASSFRGADTQYF.

This clonotype came up many times. The J gene is TRBJ1-2, the V gene TRBV27; 7 bases are a match to TRBD1. CDR3 length: 16 residues. V dropped 5 bases and J dropped 4; count of bases not matched to a gene: 13. Germline V CDR1 and CDR2: MNHEY, SMNVEV (reference sequence). CDR3 region: CASSPMMTGRGYGYTF. The CDR3 DNA follows: TGTGCCAGCAGTCCGATGATGACAGGGCGAGGCTATGGCTACACCTTC.

At least ten counts were recorded for this clonotype. The CDR3 region has the DNA TGTGCCAGTAGTATCCAAACCGGGACAGTAACAGATACGCAGTATTTT. It translates to CASSIQTGTVTDTQYF. The rearrangement uses TRBV19 and TRBJ2-3; 7 bases are shared with TRBD1. This CDR3 has 16 residues. J lost 3 bases, V lost 3 bases, and 9 bases had no gene match. The germline V gene has CDR1 LNHDA and CDR2 SQIVND (reference sequence). Variable domain in full (rest from reference TRBV19 and TRBJ2-3): DGGITQSPKYLFRKEGQNVTLSCEQNLNHDAMYWYRQDPGQGLRLIYYSQIVNDFQKGDIAEGYSVSREKKESFPLTVTSAQKNPTAFYLCASSIQTGTVTDTQYFGPGTRLTVL.

This clonotype has at least ten counts. The V and J genes are TRBV7-2 and TRBJ1-1; D gene ambiguous. Germline loops: CDR1 SGHTA, CDR2 FQGNSA. V was shortened by 2 bases and J by 4 bases, with 8 bases between the two germline ends. The CDR3 runs to 13 residues. This CDR3 is CASSLRATTEAFF. The CDR3 DNA reads as TGTGCCAGCAGCTTAAGGGCTACCACTGAAGCTTTCTTT.

The genes are TRBV12-3 or TRBV12-4 and TRBJ2-1; possibly TRBD2 for D (7 bases). This CDR3 region has 14 residues. The V and J ends lost 3 bases and 7 bases respectively, with 13 bases between them. This CDR3 reads CASSFGGGANEQFF. CDR3 bases: TGTGCCAGCAGTTTTGGGGGGGGGGCTAATGAGCAGTTCTTC.

This clonotype was counted at least ten times. J is TRBJ2-7 and V is TRBV7-2; a weak D match, TRBD1 (6 bases). V shed 5 bases and J shed 5 bases, with 13 bases lying between them. This CDR3 comprises 13 residues. Germline CDR1 and CDR2: SGHTA and FQGNSA. Here the CDR3 reads CASSPQGTDEQYF. CDR3 sequence (DNA): TGTGCCAGCAGCCCTCAGGGGACCGACGAGCAGTACTTC.

The chain combines TRBV7-6 with TRBJ2-1; possible D gene TRBD2, 6 bases. CDR1 SGHVS and CDR2 FNYEAQ come from the germline V gene. The CDR3 contains 16 residues. V shed 4 bases and J shed 4 bases, with 17 bases lying between them. This CDR3 reads CASSSLPAGPYNEQFF. As DNA, the CDR3 is TGTGCCAGCAGCTCCCTTCCAGCGGGTCCTTACAATGAGCAGTTCTTC.

The chain has TRBV6-2 or TRBV6-3 and TRBJ2-2, with unresolved D. The V end lost 8 bases, the J end lost 1 base, and 11 bases lay between the germline ends. The CDR3 covers 14 residues. Germline CDR1 and CDR2: MNHEY and SVGEGT. CDR3 in amino acids: CASSSTGNTGELFF. For the CDR3, the DNA is TGTGCCAGCTCCTCCACGGGGAACACCGGGGAGCTGTTTTTT.

This clonotype was recorded at least ten times. The chain has TRBV7-3 and TRBJ1-6; D is unclear. This CDR3 has 14 residues. V shed 1 base and J shed 4 bases, with 5 bases lying between them. From germline, CDR1 is SGHTA and CDR2 FQGTGA. The CDR3 protein is CASSLNPYNSPLHF. The DNA for the CDR3 is TGTGCCAGCAGCTTAAATCCGTATAATTCACCCCTCCACTTT.

This clonotype has ten or more counts. The genes are TRBV7-8 and TRBJ2-7, with 13 bases lining up with TRBD2. V was clipped by 4 bases and J by 4 bases; unmatched bases: 4. Germline V CDR1 and CDR2: SGHVS, FQNEAQ. CDR3 length: 15 residues. The chain's CDR3 is CASSSELAGGYEQYF. CDR3 coding DNA: TGTGCCAGCAGCTCCGAACTAGCGGGAGGGTACGAGCAGTACTTC.

This clonotype was seen many times. The V call is TRBV6-1, the J call TRBJ2-7; D tentatively reads TRBD1 or TRBD2 (5 bases each). With 6 bases removed from V and 1 base from J, the gap between germline ends came to 16 bases. Germline CDR1 is MNHNS and CDR2 is SASEGT. The CDR3 length is 15 residues. The CDR3 protein is CASRTDGGVSYEQYF. The CDR3 region has the DNA TGTGCCAGCAGGACAGATGGGGGAGTTTCCTACGAGCAGTACTTC.

The rearrangement joins TRBV29-1 to TRBJ1-2; D call uncertain. The CDR3 extends over 10 amino acids. Germline assignment: CDR1 SQVTM and CDR2 ANQGSEA. The V end was cut by 5 bases, the J end by 8 bases, with 9 bases between. CDR3 coding DNA: TGCAGCGTTCGAGAGGGAGGCTACACCTTC. Amino acid sequence: CSVREGGYTF.

There are many counts of this clonotype. The rearrangement joins TRBV7-9 to TRBJ1-2; a possible D gene is TRBD1 (5 bases). From germline, CDR1 is SEHNR and CDR2 FQNEAQ (reference sequence). This CDR3 spans 13 amino acids. The germline V and J ends were trimmed by 3 bases and 3 bases, with 8 bases remaining between them. The CDR3 region has the DNA TGTGCCAGCAGCTTGGGACTCCACTATGGCTACACCTTC. It yields the protein CASSLGLHYGYTF.

This clonotype was seen a few times. V and J are TRBV7-2 and TRBJ2-5; 9 positions match TRBD1. The germline gives CDR1 SGHTA, CDR2 FQGNSA. The CDR3 runs to 15 residues. With 5 bases clipped from V and 5 bases from J, the junction kept 9 bases outside the gene matches. The CDR3 region is CASSLGDRERETQYF. CDR3 sequence (DNA): TGTGCCAGCAGCCTAGGGGACAGGGAGAGGGAGACCCAGTACTTC.

This clonotype has a count of ten or more. V usage is TRBV14 and J usage is TRBJ2-7, with D uncertain. This CDR3 is built from 14 residues. V was clipped by 1 base and J by 0 bases, with 7 bases between them. Germline values: CDR1 SGHDN, CDR2 FVKESK. The CDR3 reads CASSQGLHSYEQYF. The CDR3 region has the DNA TGTGCCAGCAGCCAAGGACTCCACTCCTACGAGCAGTACTTC.

J is TRBJ2-2 and V is TRBV5-1, with D unclear. The CDR3 totals 14 residues. V was cut by 0 bases and J by 4 bases, with 7 bases left in between. CDR1 is SGHRS, CDR2 YFSETQ, per germline. CDR3 bases: TGCGCCAGCAGCTTGGGGCATGGCACCGGGGAGCTGTTTTTT. The encoded protein is CASSLGHGTGELFF.

This clonotype was observed at least ten times. The gene calls are TRBV7-2 and TRBJ2-7, with TRBD1 identical over 11 bases. V dropped 5 bases and J dropped 3; count of bases not matched to a gene: 3. CDR3 length equals 14 residues. Looked up from germline, CDR1 is SGHTA and CDR2 is FQGNSA. The CDR3 here is CASSPGTGGYEQYF. The CDR3 DNA reads as TGTGCCAGCAGCCCCGGGACAGGGGGCTACGAGCAGTACTTC. Combining the CDR3 with reference TRBV7-2 and TRBJ2-7 gives the whole variable domain GAGVSQSPSNKVTEKGKDVELRCDPISGHTALYWYRQSLGQGLEFLIYFQGNSAPDKSGLPSDRFSAERTGGSVSTLTIQRTQQEDSAVYLCASSPGTGGYEQYFGPGTRLTVT.